The rows below give T cell receptor beta chains drawn from one sample of a study of cytomegalovirus exposure and HLA in healthy donors. TCRdb's table, derived via immunoSEQ multiplex PCR, lists solely in-frame clones and lacks some. The sample lists tens of thousands of clones; around 76% were seen once. The sample consisted of PBMCs. The receptors originated from a man between 18 and 29 years old in good health and CMV-seronegative. Each CDR3 is given with its conserved first and last residue. Fields, in order: D gene, clone size, CDR3 length, V gene, J gene, CDR3 protein, CDR3 DNA. The D gene is left open where the match is weak. Rows give clone size only sometimes, using once, few, many, or a class for an expanded clone.

d_call: NA; clone_size: NA; cdr3_length: 13; v_call: TRBV27; j_call: TRBJ1-4; cdr3_aa: CASRFRVTEKLFF; cdr3_nt: TGTGCCAGCAGATTCAGGGTCACTGAAAAACTGTTTTTT
d_call: TRBD1; clone_size: NA; cdr3_length: 15; v_call: TRBV6-5; j_call: TRBJ2-5; cdr3_aa: CASRPQGARGETQYF; cdr3_nt: TGTGCCAGCAGACCACAGGGGGCGAGGGGGGAGACCCAGTACTTC
d_call: NA; clone_size: few; cdr3_length: 15; v_call: TRBV7-2; j_call: TRBJ1-2; cdr3_aa: CASSKTSPLLYGYTF; cdr3_nt: TGTGCCAGCAGCAAGACAAGCCCGCTTCTCTATGGCTACACCTTC
d_call: TRBD2; clone_size: NA; cdr3_length: 15; v_call: TRBV7-9; j_call: TRBJ2-5; cdr3_aa: CASIRTSGGSGTQYF; cdr3_nt: TGTGCCAGCATCCGGACTAGCGGGGGGTCGGGGACCCAGTACTTC
d_call: NA; clone_size: NA; cdr3_length: 14; v_call: TRBV5-4; j_call: TRBJ1-4; cdr3_aa: CASSRAREGEKLFF; cdr3_nt: TGTGCCAGCAGCCGAGCCAGGGAAGGAGAAAAACTGTTTTTT
d_call: TRBD1; clone_size: few; cdr3_length: 15; v_call: TRBV10-2; j_call: TRBJ1-5; cdr3_aa: CASRRTGDSNQPQHF; cdr3_nt: TGCGCCAGCAGAAGGACAGGAGATAGCAATCAGCCCCAGCATTTT
d_call: TRBD1; clone_size: NA; cdr3_length: 14; v_call: TRBV5-6; j_call: TRBJ1-2; cdr3_aa: CASSLGQDEYGYTF; cdr3_nt: TGTGCCAGCAGCTTAGGACAGGACGAATATGGCTACACCTTC
d_call: NA; clone_size: NA; cdr3_length: 13; v_call: TRBV30; j_call: TRBJ1-5; cdr3_aa: CAGGWSSNQPQHF; cdr3_nt: TGTGCCGGCGGGTGGAGTAGCAATCAGCCCCAGCATTTT
d_call: NA; clone_size: NA; cdr3_length: 11; v_call: TRBV19; j_call: TRBJ1-3; cdr3_aa: CASSLGNTIYF; cdr3_nt: TGTGCCAGTAGTCTAGGAAACACCATATATTTT
d_call: TRBD2; clone_size: NA; cdr3_length: 14; v_call: TRBV27; j_call: TRBJ2-5; cdr3_aa: CASSRAGGHKTQYF; cdr3_nt: TGTGCCAGCAGTCGGGCGGGGGGGCACAAGACCCAGTACTTC
d_call: TRBD1; clone_size: NA; cdr3_length: 14; v_call: TRBV6-6; j_call: TRBJ2-7; cdr3_aa: CASRDRGASYEQYF; cdr3_nt: TGTGCCAGCAGGGACAGGGGAGCCTCCTACGAGCAGTACTTC
d_call: NA; clone_size: NA; cdr3_length: 15; v_call: TRBV19; j_call: TRBJ1-1; cdr3_aa: CASNRLGGEGTEAFF; cdr3_nt: TGTGCCAGCAATCGGCTAGGGGGGGAAGGGACTGAAGCTTTCTTT
d_call: TRBD1; clone_size: NA; cdr3_length: 15; v_call: TRBV6-5; j_call: TRBJ1-2; cdr3_aa: CASSRQGRGNYGYTF; cdr3_nt: TGTGCCAGCAGTAGACAGGGGAGGGGTAACTATGGCTACACCTTC